The 2 T cell receptor beta chains below were found in one sample sequenced in a study of regulatory T cells in long-lasting Graves disease (TCRdb year 2021). Library preparation employed multiplex PCR. This sample was sequenced with an Illumina HiSeq 4000. To build TCR beta libraries, CDR3 regions were amplified by Arm-PCR using iRepertoire HTBI primers. The raw public reads went through TCRdb reprocessing: fastp at Q25, MiXCR clone calling, in-frame beta chains kept. Here each entry gathers all rows of one CDR3 protein and keeps the most common genes and DNA. Here the sample has 400,000 to 450,000 distinct CDR3 sequences; about 15% occur a single time. Over 15% of the sample comes from the top ten. What the time point label conveys for this sample: newly diagnosed GD, antithyroid drugs for less than 3 months. For both TCR sequencing and RNA sequencing, RNA was extracted from PBMCs in TRIzol. A further study also used this sample, focusing on T cells in Graves' hyperthyroidism and ophthalmopathy.

Specimen: peripheral blood mononuclear cells (PBMCs), collected at new diagnosis, from a patient treated with antithyroid drugs. The receptor set was obtained from a woman aged 25 to 39 with Graves disease. Donor details come from another sample of the same person, matched by shared clones.

The rearrangement joins TRBV3-1 to TRBJ2-7, with 9 bases that match TRBD1. There are 15 residues in the CDR3. Trimming took 4 bases from V and 4 from J; bases not matched to a gene: 8. The V gene's germline CDR1 is LGHDT and CDR2 YNNKEL (reference sequence). CDR3 DNA sequence: TGTGCCAGCAGCCCCGGGACAGGGATGTTTTACGAGCAGTACTTC. Its protein is CASSPGTGMFYEQYF.

The sample holds many counts of this clonotype. V is TRBV5-1 and J is TRBJ2-7, with 11 nucleotides matching TRBD2. This CDR3 is 15 amino acids long. The germline V gene encodes CDR1 SGHRS and CDR2 YFSETQ. J was trimmed by 1 base and V by 4 bases; bases with no gene match: 4. Written as DNA, the CDR3 is TGCGCCAGCAGCATGGGACTAGCGGAGTCCTACGAGCAGTACTTC. Residues: CASSMGLAESYEQYF.